One sample yielded the 18 T cell receptor beta chains listed below, sequenced in a study of molecular identifiers for immune sequencing clone quantification. Using its own MiXCR run on the PCR reads, TCRdb lists one record per CDR3 protein. The sample contains some 100,000 distinct CDR3 sequences, around 33% of which appear only once. Sequencing was performed on naive CD8+ T cells from blood, with Jurkat cell RNA spiked in. As for subset: FACS-sorted CD8+CD4-CCR7+CD45RA+ naive T cells. Source of these receptors: a human donor in good health. Some libraries in this study had Jurkat cell RNA spiked in.

This clonotype has just a few counts. This chain connects TRBV5-6 to TRBJ2-5, with D perhaps assigned TRBD1 or TRBD2 (6 bases each). Germline V gives CDR1 SGHDT, CDR2 YYEEEE. Deletions cut 2 bases from V and 5 bases from J, with 13 bases between. CDR3 length: 14 residues. The CDR3 region has the DNA TGTGCCAGCAGCTTATCGGGGGCCGGGGAGACCCAGTACTTC. Encoded protein: CASSLSGAGETQYF. Full variable domain (outside the CDR3, taken from reference TRBV5-6 and TRBJ2-5): DAGVTQSPTHLIKTRGQQVTLRCSPKSGHDTVSWYQQALGQGPQFIFQYYEEEERQRGNFPDRFSGHQFPNYSSELNVNALLLGDSALYLCASSLSGAGETQYFGPGTRLLVL.

This clonotype turned up a few times. The chain uses TRBV12-3 or TRBV12-4 and TRBJ2-3, with a possible D match to TRBD2 (6 bases). The CDR3 runs 12 residues. Trimming left V 8 bases short and J 11 bases short, with 17 bases between. The CDR3 loop is CASFFPPAGQYF. In DNA form, the CDR3 reads TGTGCCAGCTTCTTCCCGCCAGCGGGGCAGTATTTT.

The J gene is TRBJ2-1, the V gene TRBV7-9; no reliable D call. Between the trimmed V and J ends, which lost 5 bases and 8 bases, there was a span of 10 bases. The CDR3 runs to 12 residues. Germline CDR1 is SEHNR and CDR2 is FQNEAQ (reference sequence). DNA of the CDR3: TGTGCCAGCAGCAGTTCGATTTATGAGCAGTTCTTC. Protein sequence: CASSSSIYEQFF. Filled out from reference TRBV7-9 and TRBJ2-1, the complete variable domain reads DTGVSQNPRHKITKRGQNVTFRCDPISEHNRLYWYRQTLGQGPEFLTYFQNEAQLEKSRLLSDRFSAERPKGSFSTLEIQRTEQGDSAMYLCASSSSIYEQFFGPGTRLTVL.

About this clonotype itself: A clone one base away is much larger, so this may be a read error. The rearrangement uses TRBV20-1 and TRBJ2-7, with D perhaps matching TRBD1 (6 bases). CDR3 length: 12 residues. CDR1 and CDR2 from the germline V gene are DFQATT and SNEGSKA (reference sequence). The CDR3 DNA is TGCACCCCCGCAGGGGAAGTCTACGAGCAGTACTTC. Translating it yields CTPAGEVYEQYF.

This clonotype was seen a handful of times. The chain is built from TRBV6-5 and TRBJ2-2; TRBD1 might be the D (5 bases). V lost 6 bases and J 6 bases, leaving 8 bases between the germline ends. CDR3 length equals 12 residues. From germline, CDR1 is MNHEY and CDR2 SVGAGI. The chain's CDR3 is CASRDSSGELFF. In DNA, the CDR3 is TGTGCCAGCAGAGACAGTTCCGGGGAGCTGTTTTTT.

Details on this clonotype: A much larger clone lies one base from this, so it may be a read error. The chain links TRBV2 to TRBJ2-7; D not certain. In germline, CDR1 is SNHLY, CDR2 FYNNEI. V lost 3 bases and J lost 9, with 9 bases in between. This CDR3 region has 11 residues. Written as DNA, the CDR3 is TGTGCCAGCAGTGATAGACGAGGGCAGTACTTC. It yields the protein CASSDRRGQYF.

On this clonotype: This is likely a read error, given that the CDR3 carries no conserved phenylalanine or tryptophan at its end. This sequence joins TRBV27 and TRBJ1-5; 7 positions match TRBD1. The trim removed 6 bases at V and 2 bases at J, leaving 4 bases unmatched. CDR1 MNHEY and CDR2 SMNVEV come from the germline V gene (reference sequence). There are 14 residues in the CDR3. DNA of the CDR3: TGTGCCAGCAGCAGACAGGGAGGCAATCAGCCCCAGCATTTA. Amino acids: CASSRQGGNQPQHL.

On this clonotype: Germline is not matched at one junction end, which may reflect a read error. The chain's CDR3 is CASNRQGSNQPQQF. In nucleotides, the CDR3 is TGTGCCAGCAATCGACAGGGAAGCAATCAGCCCCAGCAATTT. This chain uses TRBV6-2 or TRBV6-3 with TRBJ1-5, with 7 bases that match TRBD1. Germline lookup yields CDR1 MNHEY and CDR2 SVGEGT. This CDR3 has 14 amino acids.

A word on this clonotype: A much bigger clone sits one base away, suggesting this may be a read error. This sequence joins TRBV20-1 and TRBJ1-2, with 9 bases fitting TRBD1. Losses at the gene ends were 3 bases for V and 3 bases for J; bases not matched to a gene: 11. The CDR3 consists of 16 residues. CDR1 and CDR2 (germline): DFQATT, SNEGSKA (reference sequence). CDR3 in amino acids: CSARVTGGDVYYGYTF. Here the CDR3 DNA reads TGCAGTGCTAGGGTAACAGGGGGCGATGTCTACTATGGCTACACCTTC.

This chain joins TRBV19 and TRBJ2-7, with 7 bases identical to TRBD1. J gave up 4 bases and V 5 bases, and 8 bases lay outside the gene matches. The CDR3 is 14 amino acids. Germline CDR1 is LNHDA and CDR2 is SQIVND (reference sequence). Here the CDR3 reads CASSGGTGEYEQYF. CDR3 nucleotides: TGTGCCAGTAGTGGAGGCACAGGGGAATACGAGCAGTACTTC. Full variable domain (rest looked up from reference TRBV19 and TRBJ2-7): DGGITQSPKYLFRKEGQNVTLSCEQNLNHDAMYWYRQDPGQGLRLIYYSQIVNDFQKGDIAEGYSVSREKKESFPLTVTSAQKNPTAFYLCASSGGTGEYEQYFGPGTRLTVT.

J is TRBJ2-1 and V is TRBV19, with D perhaps TRBD1 (6 bases). The CDR3 has 16 residues. The germline gives CDR1 LNHDA, CDR2 SQIVND (reference sequence). Trimming left V 5 bases short and J 6 bases short, with 20 bases between. The CDR3 here is CASSPGLGAEGNEQFF. CDR3 DNA: TGTGCCAGTAGTCCCGGACTGGGGGCAGAGGGCAATGAGCAGTTCTTC.

With respect to this clonotype: This may stem from a read error, because a much larger clone lies one nucleotide away. This sequence joins TRBV7-2 and TRBJ2-5; D possibly corresponds to TRBD1 (5 bases). Germline CDR1 and CDR2: SGHTA and FQGNSA. CDR3 length: 15 residues. V was cut by 7 bases and J by 1 base, with 16 bases left in between. CDR3 region: CASNNDGARQETQYF. CDR3 nucleotides: TGTGCCAGCAACAATGATGGGGCACGCCAAGAGACCCAGTACTTC.

On this clonotype itself: This sequence may be a read error, since a much larger clone differs from it by one base. The rearrangement uses TRBV27 and TRBJ2-3, with D unresolved. Germline lookup yields CDR1 MNHEY and CDR2 SMNVEV (reference sequence). This CDR3 contains 15 residues. Here the CDR3 DNA reads TGTGCCAGCAGATTATCGGCAGGTTTTTCAGATACGCAGTATTTT. This sequence encodes CASRLSAGFSDTQYF.

As for this clonotype: One end of the junction varies from germline; a read error may be responsible. The chain couples TRBV5-3 to TRBJ2-7; D possibly corresponds to TRBD1 (5 bases). TRBV5-3 is given ORF status, its function remaining uncertain. The CDR3 runs 13 residues. CDR3 nucleotides: TGTGCCAGCAGCTTGGGGCAGGGATACGAGCTGTACTTC. Translation: CASSLGQGYELYF.

V gene TRBV4-1 combines with J gene TRBJ2-1; the D gene is possibly TRBD1 (5 bases). From germline, CDR1 is MGHRA and CDR2 YSYEKL. Trimming removed 5 bases at V and 6 bases at J, with 11 bases between. The CDR3 totals 13 residues. As DNA, the CDR3 is TGCGCCAGCAGCTGGGGCCTATTCAATGAGCAGTTCTTC. This encodes CASSWGLFNEQFF.

This clonotype has more than one count but fewer than ten. The gene calls are TRBV20-1 and TRBJ1-1; perhaps TRBD1 as D (5 bases). CDR1 is DFQATT, CDR2 SNEGSKA, per germline (reference sequence). The ends were cut back, 0 bases at V and 0 bases at J, with 8 bases in the middle. The CDR3 runs 14 residues. The CDR3 region is CSARDPGLNTEAFF. The CDR3 DNA sequence: TGCAGTGCTAGAGATCCAGGGTTGAACACTGAAGCTTTCTTT.

The J gene is TRBJ2-6, the V gene TRBV12-3 or TRBV12-4; D might be TRBD1 (6 bases). V lost 3 bases and J 1 base, leaving 10 bases between the germline ends. The CDR3 has 16 amino acids. CDR3 DNA: TGTGCCAGCAGTTTTTGGACAGCTTCTGGGGCCAACGTCCTGACTTTC. Translation gives CASSFWTASGANVLTF.

This clonotype appeared many times. V is TRBV14 and J is TRBJ2-7; maybe TRBD1 (6 bases). CDR3 length equals 14 residues. Per the germline V gene, CDR1 is SGHDN and CDR2 is FVKESK. V was pared by 2 bases and J by 5 bases, with 13 bases between. The CDR3 DNA reads TGTGCCAGCAGCCAATTTTCGACAGGTCACGAGCAGTACTTC. Encoded protein: CASSQFSTGHEQYF.